The 10 T cell receptor beta chains below all came from one sample that was sequenced in a study of cytomegalovirus exposure and HLA in healthy donors. The PCR used 60 Vbeta and 13 Jbeta primers. TCRdb's table, derived via immunoSEQ multiplex PCR, lists solely in-frame clones and lacks some. The table has about 200,000 clones, roughly 79% seen once. The sample consisted of PBMCs. The receptors originated from a man in his thirties or forties in good health and CMV-seronegative.

The chain employs TRBV25-1 and TRBJ1-6; TRBD1 matches at 9 bases. Unmatched junction bases numbered 5, after V lost 7 bases and J lost 7 bases. The CDR3 runs to 14 residues. The germline CDR1 and CDR2 sequences are MGHDK and SYGVNS. CDR3 coding DNA: TGTGCCAGCACCCCCGGGACAGGGAATTCACCCCTCCACTTT. As protein: CASTPGTGNSPLHF.

The chain recombines TRBV29-1 with TRBJ1-4; D is uncertain. The V end lost 4 bases, the J end lost 0 bases, and 9 bases lay between the germline ends. Germline-derived CDR1 and CDR2 are SQVTM and ANQGSEA. This CDR3 contains 14 residues. CDR3 sequence reads: CSVAGRSTNEKLFF. CDR3 DNA sequence: TGCAGCGTTGCTGGGAGATCAACTAATGAAAAACTGTTTTTT.

V usage is TRBV14 and J usage is TRBJ1-2; tentative D call: TRBD1 (5 bases). The length of the CDR3 is 17 residues. V shed 4 bases and J shed 3 bases, with 21 bases lying between them. Germline V CDR1 and CDR2: SGHDN, FVKESK. The CDR3 sequence is CASSLFHRTLSDYGYTF. In DNA, the CDR3 is TGTGCCAGCAGCCTATTTCACAGGACACTCTCAGACTATGGCTACACCTTC.

V gene TRBV6-5 combines with J gene TRBJ2-1; D is ambiguous. V lost 6 bases and J lost 1, with 10 bases in between. This CDR3 comprises 14 residues. Germline CDR1 is MNHEY and CDR2 is SVGAGI. This CDR3 reads CASRLLESYNEQFF. Here the CDR3 DNA reads TGTGCCAGCAGGCTCCTAGAGTCCTACAATGAGCAGTTCTTC.

This sequence joins TRBV30 and TRBJ2-2, with 8 bases fitting TRBD1. V dropped 8 bases and J dropped 2; count of bases not matched to a gene: 7. CDR1 and CDR2 from the germline V gene are GTSNPN and SVGIG (reference sequence). This CDR3 has 14 residues. CDR3 residues: CAGQTGANTGELFF. The CDR3, as DNA: TGTGCCGGACAGACAGGGGCTAACACCGGGGAGCTGTTTTTT. Full variable domain (remainder filled in from reference TRBV30 and TRBJ2-2): SQTIHQWPATLVQPVGSPLSLECTVEGTSNPNLYWYRQAAGRGLQLLFYSVGIGQISSEVPQNLSASRPQDRQFILSSKKLLLSDSGFYLCAGQTGANTGELFFGEGSRLTVL.

The V gene is TRBV6-1, the J gene TRBJ2-2; a weak D match, TRBD1 (5 bases). The length of the CDR3 is 14 residues. CDR1 is MNHNS and CDR2 is SASEGT in the germline V gene. The V and J ends lost 7 bases and 2 bases respectively, with 11 bases between them. Here the CDR3 reads CASISGPNTGELFF. The CDR3, as DNA: TGTGCCAGCATCTCAGGGCCAAACACCGGGGAGCTGTTTTTT.

This clone showed up just once. The chain is built from TRBV27 and TRBJ2-5, with TRBD1 identical over 9 bases. This CDR3 has 15 amino acids. V was pared by 5 bases and J by 2 bases, with 6 bases of the junction left unmatched. CDR1 and CDR2 from the germline V gene are MNHEY and SMNVEV (reference sequence). The chain's CDR3 is CASSAPGQGQETQYF. The CDR3 region has the DNA TGTGCCAGCAGTGCGCCGGGACAGGGACAAGAGACCCAGTACTTC.

The V and J genes are TRBV29-1 and TRBJ2-3; D may be TRBD1 (6 bases). The CDR3 sequence is 15 residues long. The germline CDR1 and CDR2 sequences are SQVTM and ANQGSEA. Trimming removed 5 bases at V and 1 base at J, with 16 bases between. CDR3 loop: CSVFRTEKRTDTQYF. CDR3 sequence (DNA): TGCAGCGTTTTCCGGACAGAGAAACGCACAGATACGCAGTATTTT.

The genes are TRBV5-1 and TRBJ2-5; the D is unclear. From germline, CDR1 is SGHRS and CDR2 YFSETQ. The CDR3 spans 14 residues. V lost 2 bases to trimming and J lost 1 base, with 9 bases between them. The CDR3, as DNA: TGCGCCAGCAGCTTAGGCAGGTCCCAAGAGACCCAGTACTTC. It encodes CASSLGRSQETQYF.

The J gene is TRBJ1-1, the V gene TRBV5-1, with 10 bases lining up with TRBD1. Germline assignment: CDR1 SGHRS and CDR2 YFSETQ. V gave up 6 bases and J gave up 7 bases; unmatched junction bases: 15. This CDR3 region has 16 residues. CDR3 sequence reads: CASKLRTGGIGYEAFF. The CDR3 coding sequence is TGCGCCAGCAAACTAAGGACAGGGGGGATTGGCTATGAAGCTTTCTTT.